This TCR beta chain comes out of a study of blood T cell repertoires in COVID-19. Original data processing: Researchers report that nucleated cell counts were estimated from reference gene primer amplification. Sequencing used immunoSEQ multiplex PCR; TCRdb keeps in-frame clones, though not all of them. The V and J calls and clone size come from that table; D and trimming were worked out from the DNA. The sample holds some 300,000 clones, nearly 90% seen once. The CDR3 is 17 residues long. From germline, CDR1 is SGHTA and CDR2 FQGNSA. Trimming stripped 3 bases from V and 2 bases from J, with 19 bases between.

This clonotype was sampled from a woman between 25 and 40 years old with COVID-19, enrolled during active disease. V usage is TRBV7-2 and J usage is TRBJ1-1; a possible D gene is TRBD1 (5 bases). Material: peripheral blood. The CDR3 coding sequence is TGTGCCAGCAGCTTTCGTGTTTTAGGGGATTACAACACTGAAGCTTTCTTT. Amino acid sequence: CASSFRVLGDYNTEAFF.